The next 16 T cell receptor beta chains were all read from a single sample in a study of shared clonotypes between healthy human individuals. Data came from immunoSEQ multiplex PCR; TCRdb stores just in-frame clones and leaves some out. This table holds millions of clones, 85% to 95% found once. The specimen sequenced was naive CD4+ T cells sorted from blood. The subset: CD45RA+ positively selected. Receptor source: a young man in good health.

The J gene is TRBJ1-2, the V gene TRBV28; 8 bases are a match to TRBD1. This CDR3 has 12 residues. The germline V gene has CDR1 MDHEN and CDR2 SYDVKM. Trimming at V came to 11 bases and at J to 4 bases, leaving 6 bases not matched to a gene. For the CDR3, the DNA is TGTGCCCTCAGGGGGCAGGGCTATGGCTACACCTTC. As protein: CALRGQGYGYTF.

V is TRBV6-5 and J is TRBJ2-3; D uncertain. V lost 0 bases and J 2 bases, leaving 12 bases between the germline ends. Looked up from germline, CDR1 is MNHEY and CDR2 is SVGAGI. The CDR3 extends over 16 amino acids. CDR3 in amino acids: CASSYSIWRTTDTQYF. The DNA of the CDR3 is TGTGCCAGCAGTTACTCGATATGGCGGACCACAGATACGCAGTATTTT.

The chain is built from TRBV2 and TRBJ2-5; D is tentatively TRBD1 or TRBD2 (5 bases each). This CDR3 spans 12 amino acids. The ends were cut back, 6 bases at V and 1 base at J, with 6 bases in the middle. Germline-derived CDR1 and CDR2 are SNHLY and FYNNEI. The CDR3 DNA sequence: TGTGCCAGCAGGGGGACCCAAGAGACCCAGTACTTC. Protein: CASRGTQETQYF.

This clone showed up just a few times. CDR3 in amino acids: CASSPWGSSITGELFF. In DNA, the CDR3 is TGTGCCAGCAGCCCCTGGGGTAGCTCTATTACCGGGGAGCTGTTTTTT. The chain carries TRBV5-6 and TRBJ2-2; D ambiguous. V lost 4 bases to trimming and J lost 5 bases, with 18 bases between them. The CDR3 runs to 16 residues. Looked up from germline, CDR1 is SGHDT and CDR2 is YYEEEE.

This clone has just a few counts. This chain connects TRBV2 to TRBJ2-5; 7 nucleotides line up with TRBD1. The germline gives CDR1 SNHLY, CDR2 FYNNEI. This CDR3 region has 15 residues. J lost 5 bases, V lost 6 bases, and 12 bases had no gene match. Written as DNA, the CDR3 is TGTGCCAGCAGCGCAGCTGGGACAGCCGTTGAGACCCAGTACTTC. Encoded protein: CASSAAGTAVETQYF.

V is TRBV29-1 and J is TRBJ1-1; D perhaps matches TRBD1 (5 bases). There are 16 residues in the CDR3. Germline loops: CDR1 SQVTM, CDR2 ANQGSEA. The V and J ends lost 2 bases and 0 bases respectively, with 16 bases between them. The DNA for the CDR3 is TGCAGCGTTGAACGTTGGGGGGGACGGATGAACACTGAAGCTTTCTTT. Translating it yields CSVERWGGRMNTEAFF.

Here the CDR3 reads CASSPGVQRGNNEQFF. The CDR3 DNA sequence: TGTGCCAGCTCACCGGGGGTACAGCGGGGCAACAATGAGCAGTTCTTC. The chain is built from TRBV18 and TRBJ2-1; 7 bases agree with TRBD2. Germline loops: CDR1 KGHSH, CDR2 LQKENI. CDR3 length equals 16 residues. V shed 3 bases and J 5 bases; nucleotides not matched to a gene: 10.

About this clone: This sample also contains other DNA sequences that code for the same CDR3. This chain joins TRBV27 and TRBJ1-6; D perhaps matches TRBD1 (5 bases). Germline-derived CDR1 and CDR2 are MNHEY and SMNVEV (reference sequence). This CDR3 comprises 16 residues. V lost 0 bases and J 9 bases, leaving 15 bases between the germline ends. In DNA form, the CDR3 reads TGTGCCAGCAGTTTATCGGTGGGTGGGGGAATTTCACCCCTCCACTTT. Protein sequence: CASSLSVGGGISPLHF.

The gene calls are TRBV9 and TRBJ1-2; D unclear. This CDR3 region has 13 residues. Germline CDR1 and CDR2: SGDLS and YYNGEE. The V gene lost 2 bases and the J gene lost 0 bases, with 5 bases spanning the gap. The CDR3 nucleotides are TGTGCCAGCAGCGTGACCCCTAACTATGGCTACACCTTC. It specifies CASSVTPNYGYTF.

The gene calls are TRBV6-5 and TRBJ1-2; unclear D gene. V gave up 2 bases and J gave up 4 bases, with 8 bases separating them. The V gene's germline CDR1 is MNHEY and CDR2 SVGAGI. This CDR3 is 13 amino acids long. Written as DNA, the CDR3 is TGTGCCAGCAGTTACAACGACGGCTATGGCTACACCTTC. Protein sequence: CASSYNDGYGYTF.

The rearrangement joins TRBV5-6 to TRBJ2-3; 8 bases align to TRBD2. Per germline, CDR1 SGHDT and CDR2 YYEEEE. J gave up 3 bases and V 3 bases, and 12 bases lay outside the gene matches. The CDR3 consists of 17 residues. The CDR3 loop reads CASSYPGRADGTDTQYF. The DNA for the CDR3 is TGTGCCAGCAGCTACCCCGGGAGGGCCGACGGTACAGATACGCAGTATTTT.

The chain is built from TRBV30 and TRBJ2-7; no clear D. There are 12 residues in the CDR3. V was pared by 2 bases and J by 2 bases, with 7 bases between. Germline CDR1 GTSNPN, CDR2 SVGIG (reference sequence). CDR3 sequence: CAWSYVAYEQYF. The DNA for the CDR3 is TGTGCCTGGAGTTATGTAGCCTACGAGCAGTACTTC. Filled out from reference TRBV30 and TRBJ2-7, the complete variable domain reads SQTIHQWPATLVQPVGSPLSLECTVEGTSNPNLYWYRQAAGRGLQLLFYSVGIGQISSEVPQNLSASRPQDRQFILSSKKLLLSDSGFYLCAWSYVAYEQYFGPGTRLTVT.

The chain carries TRBV5-1 and TRBJ1-5; the match to TRBD1 covers 8 bases. This CDR3 has 19 residues. V gave up 2 bases and J gave up 0 bases; unmatched junction bases: 13. CDR1 and CDR2 (germline): SGHRS, YFSETQ. CDR3 nucleotide sequence: TGCGCCAGCAGCTTCGAACGGACAGGGAAGGATTATAGCAATCAGCCCCAGCATTTT. Its translation: CASSFERTGKDYSNQPQHF.

This chain links TRBV6-6 with TRBJ2-7; perhaps TRBD1 as D (5 bases). The CDR3 loop spans 14 amino acids. Germline V lookup: CDR1 MNHNY, CDR2 SVGAGI (reference sequence). Trimming shortened V by 3 bases and J by 3 bases, and 12 bases separated the two germline ends. In DNA, the CDR3 is TGTGCCAGCAGTTATGTTGCAGGGTTCTACGAGCAGTACTTC. Its protein product is CASSYVAGFYEQYF.

The genes are TRBV10-3 and TRBJ1-5; 10 bases match TRBD1. V lost 3 bases, J lost 7 bases, and 9 bases stayed unmatched. The CDR3 sequence is 16 residues long. Germline CDR1 and CDR2: ENHRY and SYGVKD. As DNA, the CDR3 is TGTGCCATCAGTGAAGGGGACAGGGGAACAAGCCAGCCCCAGCATTTT. Translating it yields CAISEGDRGTSQPQHF.

Of note for this clone: This CDR3 is also generated by other DNA sequences in the sample. The rearrangement joins TRBV10-3 to TRBJ2-3, with D unclear. The CDR3 runs to 13 residues. Looked up from germline, CDR1 is ENHRY and CDR2 is SYGVKD. The V end lost 0 bases, the J end lost 4 bases, and 5 bases lay between the germline ends. CDR3 sequence (DNA): TGTGCCATCAGTGAGTCGGGTTCAGATACGCAGTATTTT. This sequence encodes CAISESGSDTQYF.